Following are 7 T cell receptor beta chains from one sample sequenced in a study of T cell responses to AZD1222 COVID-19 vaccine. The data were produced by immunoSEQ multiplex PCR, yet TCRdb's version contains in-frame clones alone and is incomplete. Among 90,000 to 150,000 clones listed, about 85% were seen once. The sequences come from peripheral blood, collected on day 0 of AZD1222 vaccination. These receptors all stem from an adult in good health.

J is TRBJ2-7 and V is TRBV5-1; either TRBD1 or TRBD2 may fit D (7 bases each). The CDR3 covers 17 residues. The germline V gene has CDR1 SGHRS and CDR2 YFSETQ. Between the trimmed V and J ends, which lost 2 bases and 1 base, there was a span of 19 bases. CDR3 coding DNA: TGCGCCAGCAGCTTTGTAGGGGGCGCCGGGAGGTCCTACGAGCAGTACTTC. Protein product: CASSFVGGAGRSYEQYF.

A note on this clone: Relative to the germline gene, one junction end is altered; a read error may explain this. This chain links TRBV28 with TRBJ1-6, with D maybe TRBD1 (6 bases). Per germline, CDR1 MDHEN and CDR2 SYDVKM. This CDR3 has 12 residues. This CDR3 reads CASSPGADRKDF. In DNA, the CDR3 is TGTGCCAGCAGCCCGGGGGCGGACAGAAAAGATTTT.

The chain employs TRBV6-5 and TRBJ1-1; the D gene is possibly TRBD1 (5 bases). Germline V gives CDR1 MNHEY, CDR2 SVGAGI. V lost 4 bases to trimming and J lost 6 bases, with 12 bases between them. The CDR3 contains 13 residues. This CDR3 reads CASSFQGGAEAFF. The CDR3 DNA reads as TGTGCCAGCAGTTTCCAGGGCGGAGCTGAAGCTTTCTTT.

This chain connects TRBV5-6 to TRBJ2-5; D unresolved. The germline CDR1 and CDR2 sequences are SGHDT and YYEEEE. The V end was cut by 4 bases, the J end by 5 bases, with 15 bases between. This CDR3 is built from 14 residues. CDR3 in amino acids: CASSDPGRPETQYF. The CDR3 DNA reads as TGTGCCAGCAGCGATCCGGGCCGCCCGGAGACCCAGTACTTC.

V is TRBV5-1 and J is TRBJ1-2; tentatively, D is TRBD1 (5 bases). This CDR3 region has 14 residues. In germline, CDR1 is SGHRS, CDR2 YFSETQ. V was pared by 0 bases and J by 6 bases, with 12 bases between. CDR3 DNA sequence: TGCGCCAGCAGCTTGGGACAGCCCGTTGATGGCTACACCTTC. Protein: CASSLGQPVDGYTF.

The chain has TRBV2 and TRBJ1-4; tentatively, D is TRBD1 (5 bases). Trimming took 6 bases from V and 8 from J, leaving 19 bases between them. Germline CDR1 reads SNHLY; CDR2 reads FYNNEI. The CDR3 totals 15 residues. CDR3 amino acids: CASRGIREVGEKLFF. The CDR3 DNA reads TGTGCCAGCAGGGGGATCAGGGAAGTCGGCGAAAAACTGTTTTTT.

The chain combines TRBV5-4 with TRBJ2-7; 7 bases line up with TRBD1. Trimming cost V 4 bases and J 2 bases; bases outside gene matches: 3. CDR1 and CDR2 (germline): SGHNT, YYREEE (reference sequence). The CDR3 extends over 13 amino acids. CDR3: CASSRQGAYEQYF. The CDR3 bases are TGTGCCAGCAGCCGACAGGGAGCCTACGAGCAGTACTTC.